Listed here are 23 T cell receptor beta chains from one sample, sequenced in a study. TCRdb re-called the RT-PCR reads through MiXCR, storing one row per CDR3 protein. This sample yields more than 600,000 distinct CDR3 sequences, of which around 14% are seen a single time; just over 3.5% belongs to the top ten. Sequenced sample: memory CD4+ T cells from blood. These receptors were obtained from a female donor in good health, serving as a healthy control.

The chain links TRBV24-1 to TRBJ2-4, with TRBD2 matching 7 bases. The trim removed 3 bases at V and 4 bases at J, leaving 5 bases unmatched. CDR1 KGHDR and CDR2 SFDVKD come from the germline V gene. The length of the CDR3 is 15 residues. The CDR3 sequence is CATSDPRGGKNIQYF. CDR3 nucleotide sequence: TGTGCCACCAGTGATCCGCGCGGGGGTAAAAACATTCAGTACTTC.

The J gene is TRBJ1-2, the V gene TRBV20-1; TRBD1 agrees at 8 bases. Germline CDR1 reads DFQATT; CDR2 reads SNEGSKA (reference sequence). CDR3 length equals 15 residues. The V segment lost 0 bases and the J segment 8 bases; nucleotides outside the gene matches: 11. CDR3 bases: TGCAGTGCTAGAGATCGAAGGACAGGGTCTGAAGGCTACACCTTC. It is translated as CSARDRRTGSEGYTF.

The table lists this clonotype with many counts. The V gene is TRBV20-1, the J gene TRBJ1-5; D may be TRBD1 (5 bases). Trimming took off 6 bases at V and 0 bases at J, with 15 bases between the two ends. CDR1 DFQATT and CDR2 SNEGSKA come from the germline V gene (reference sequence). The length of the CDR3 is 15 residues. In DNA form, the CDR3 reads TGCAGTGCCCTCAGGCGGGGGTATAGCAATCAGCCCCAGCATTTT. Translation: CSALRRGYSNQPQHF.

The rearrangement joins TRBV6-1 to TRBJ1-2; a weak D match, TRBD1 (5 bases). CDR3 length: 15 residues. Germline CDR1 and CDR2: MNHNS and SASEGT. Trimming left V 1 base short and J 4 bases short, with 13 bases between. The DNA of the CDR3 is TGTGCCAGCAGTGAAGGGTGGGCAGGGACCTATGGCTACACCTTC. The encoded protein is CASSEGWAGTYGYTF.

The chain has TRBV5-5 and TRBJ1-1; 10 positions match TRBD1. With V trimmed by 3 bases and J by 6 bases, 5 bases remained unmatched. The CDR3 runs 14 residues. The V gene's germline CDR1 is SGHKS and CDR2 YYEKEE (reference sequence). The CDR3 loop is CASSYGGTGAEAFF. The CDR3 nucleotides are TGTGCCAGCAGCTACGGGGGGACAGGGGCTGAAGCTTTCTTT.

The chain recombines TRBV11-2 with TRBJ2-6; 7 positions match TRBD1. This CDR3 has 18 amino acids. Per germline, CDR1 SGHAT and CDR2 FQNNGV. Trimming removed 2 bases from V and 0 bases from J; junction bases left unmatched: 7. CDR3 sequence (DNA): TGTGCCAGCAGCTTATTAGGACAGGCCTACTCTGGGGCCAACGTCCTGACTTTC. Residues: CASSLLGQAYSGANVLTF.

This clonotype has ten or more counts. The chain is built from TRBV12-3 or TRBV12-4 and TRBJ2-5; the match to TRBD1 covers 9 bases. CDR3 length: 14 residues. V lost 7 bases, J lost 5 bases, and 8 bases stayed unmatched. The CDR3 spells CASTWDRAAETQYF. CDR3 coding DNA: TGTGCCAGCACCTGGGACAGGGCGGCGGAGACCCAGTACTTC.

There are many counts of this clonotype. This rearrangement joins TRBV29-1 to TRBJ2-7; a possible D gene is TRBD1 (6 bases). V shed 7 bases and J shed 6 bases, with 13 bases lying between them. The CDR3 has 11 residues. The germline CDR1 and CDR2 sequences are SQVTM and ANQGSEA. The DNA for the CDR3 is TGCAGCGCCACACAGGGTTCCGAGCAGTACTTC. It encodes CSATQGSEQYF.

The chain links TRBV6-6 to TRBJ2-2, with no clear D. CDR1 is MNHNY and CDR2 is SVGAGI in the germline V gene (reference sequence). The CDR3 totals 19 residues. Trimming removed 8 bases at V and 3 bases at J, with 28 bases between. The DNA of the CDR3 is TGTGCCAGCTCTTCGCGCGAGTCCACAGATACGACCCACACCGGGGAGCTGTTTTTT. Protein: CASSSRESTDTTHTGELFF.

This clonotype was seen repeatedly, ten times or more. The rearrangement links TRBV12-3 or TRBV12-4 to TRBJ2-5; D might be TRBD1 (5 bases). There are 15 residues in the CDR3. V was shortened by 2 bases and J by 4 bases, with 14 bases between the two germline ends. Written as DNA, the CDR3 is TGTGCCAGCAGTTTAATCCAGGGCCCTGGAGAGACCCAGTACTTC. Its translation: CASSLIQGPGETQYF.

The chain employs TRBV20-1 and TRBJ1-5; D is perhaps TRBD1 (5 bases). Trimming cost V 0 bases and J 4 bases, with 13 bases left between them. There are 15 residues in the CDR3. In germline, CDR1 is DFQATT, CDR2 SNEGSKA (reference sequence). DNA of the CDR3: TGCAGTGCTAGAGATCATCATAGACAGAATCAGCCCCAGCATTTT. It codes for CSARDHHRQNQPQHF.

This clonotype was counted ten times or more. V is TRBV15 and J is TRBJ2-1, with a possible D match to TRBD2 (6 bases). This CDR3 has 15 residues. Germline lookup yields CDR1 LNHNV and CDR2 YYDKDF (reference sequence). Trimming took off 3 bases at V and 6 bases at J, with 15 bases between the two ends. CDR3 DNA: TGTGCCACCAGCAGCTTCAGCCGGAGGGCCAATGAGCAGTTCTTC. Translated: CATSSFSRRANEQFF.

This clonotype was found a few times. The V call is TRBV20-1, the J call TRBJ2-2; 9 nucleotides line up with TRBD2. This CDR3 has 13 amino acids. Germline V lookup: CDR1 DFQATT, CDR2 SNEGSKA (reference sequence). The CDR3 coding sequence is TGCTATCGGCGGGGGGGCCTCGGCGGGGAGCTGTTTTTT. Translated: CYRRGGLGGELFF.

At least ten counts were recorded for this clonotype. This chain joins TRBV9 and TRBJ2-2; D is possibly TRBD1 or TRBD2 (6 bases each). The CDR3 loop spans 18 amino acids. V was trimmed by 3 bases and J by 4 bases, leaving 22 bases between them. Looked up from germline, CDR1 is SGDLS and CDR2 is YYNGEE. The DNA for the CDR3 is TGTGCCAGCAGCGGCCTACTTGGTAGCGGAGGGGGCACCGGGGAGCTGTTTTTT. It yields the protein CASSGLLGSGGGTGELFF.

This clonotype was counted between two and nine times. The J gene is TRBJ2-5, the V gene TRBV5-1; D is ambiguous. Between the trimmed V and J ends, which lost 2 bases and 1 base, there was a span of 3 bases. CDR3 length: 12 amino acids. CDR1 is SGHRS and CDR2 is YFSETQ in the germline V gene. For the CDR3, the DNA is TGCGCCAGCAGCTTCCTCCAAGAGACCCAGTACTTC. This translates into CASSFLQETQYF.

This clonotype has just a few counts. V usage is TRBV9 and J usage is TRBJ1-1, with D possibly TRBD1 on 5 matching bases. V dropped 1 base and J dropped 4 bases, with 11 bases sitting between them. The CDR3 runs 14 residues. Germline V gives CDR1 SGDLS, CDR2 YYNGEE. CDR3 in DNA: TGTGCCAGCAGCGTACTCCAGGGTGCCACTGAAGCTTTCTTT. The encoded protein is CASSVLQGATEAFF.

This clonotype was detected only a few times. V usage is TRBV5-1 and J usage is TRBJ1-5; the match to TRBD1 covers 7 bases. V lost 4 bases and J lost 6; bases outside the gene matches: 10. CDR1 and CDR2 from the germline V gene are SGHRS and YFSETQ. The CDR3 totals 15 residues. CDR3 loop: CASSTTGDDGQPQHF. CDR3 coding DNA: TGCGCCAGCAGCACTACAGGGGACGACGGTCAGCCCCAGCATTTT.

The V gene is TRBV7-2, the J gene TRBJ1-2; D is possibly TRBD1 (6 bases). V was clipped by 4 bases and J by 4 bases, with 16 bases between them. Germline loops: CDR1 SGHTA, CDR2 FQGNSA. The CDR3 runs 15 residues. The DNA for the CDR3 is TGTGCCAGCAGCTCCTCCCTAAAGGGGGGCTATGGCTACACCTTC. Its translation: CASSSSLKGGYGYTF.

This clonotype showed up just a few times. The chain uses TRBV7-3 and TRBJ2-6; D gene ambiguous. Trimming removed 4 bases at V and 0 bases at J, with 7 bases between. The germline gives CDR1 SGHTA, CDR2 FQGTGA. This CDR3 comprises 15 residues. The CDR3 DNA reads as TGTGCCAGCAGCTCCAGGAGCTCTGGGGCCAACGTCCTGACTTTC. This encodes CASSSRSSGANVLTF. The full variable domain, rest sourced from reference TRBV7-3 and TRBJ2-6, is GAGVSQTPSNKVTEKGKYVELRCDPISGHTALYWYRQSLGQGPEFLIYFQGTGAADDSGLPNDRFFAVRPEGSVSTLKIQRTERGDSAVYLCASSSRSSGANVLTFGAGSRLTVL.

There are a few counts of this clonotype. Since a much larger clone is just one base distant, this may be a read error. The rearrangement joins TRBV5-4 to TRBJ2-3; 9 bases fit TRBD2. The germline gives CDR1 SGHNT, CDR2 YYREEE (reference sequence). The length of the CDR3 is 14 residues. V shed 3 bases and J 1 base; nucleotides not matched to a gene: 0. CDR3 sequence: CASSSSGGTDTQYF. In DNA form, the CDR3 reads TGTGCCAGCAGCTCTAGCGGGGGCACAGATACGCAGTATTTT. Looking up the rest from reference TRBV5-4 and TRBJ2-3 gives the full variable domain: ETGVTQSPTHLIKTRGQQVTLRCSSQSGHNTVSWYQQALGQGPQFIFQYYREEENGRGNFPPRFSGLQFPNYSSELNVNALELDDSALYLCASSSSGGTDTQYFGPGTRLTVL.

The chain's CDR3 is CASYEGTGDGNTIYF. As DNA, the CDR3 is TGTGCCAGCTACGAGGGGACAGGGGACGGAAACACCATATATTTT. The chain uses TRBV5-5 and TRBJ1-3; 10 bases are a match to TRBD1. Germline V CDR1 and CDR2: SGHKS, YYEKEE (reference sequence). CDR3 length equals 15 residues. Unmatched junction bases numbered 8, after V lost 7 bases and J lost 4 bases.

V is TRBV13 and J is TRBJ2-7, with 7 nucleotides matching TRBD1. V was clipped by 1 base and J by 2 bases; unmatched bases: 2. This CDR3 region has 14 residues. CDR1 is PRHDT and CDR2 is FYEKMQ in the germline V gene (reference sequence). DNA for the CDR3: TGTGCCAGCAGCTTAGCCGGACAGGCCTACGAGCAGTACTTC. Residues: CASSLAGQAYEQYF.

The rearrangement links TRBV7-2 to TRBJ1-2, with 7 positions matching TRBD1. Germline V gene sequence: CDR1 SGHTA, CDR2 FQGNSA. There are 14 residues in the CDR3. J gave up 7 bases and V 4 bases, and 9 bases lay outside the gene matches. The CDR3 protein is CASSWRDSVGGYTF. CDR3 DNA sequence: TGTGCCAGCAGCTGGCGGGACAGCGTAGGTGGCTACACCTTC.